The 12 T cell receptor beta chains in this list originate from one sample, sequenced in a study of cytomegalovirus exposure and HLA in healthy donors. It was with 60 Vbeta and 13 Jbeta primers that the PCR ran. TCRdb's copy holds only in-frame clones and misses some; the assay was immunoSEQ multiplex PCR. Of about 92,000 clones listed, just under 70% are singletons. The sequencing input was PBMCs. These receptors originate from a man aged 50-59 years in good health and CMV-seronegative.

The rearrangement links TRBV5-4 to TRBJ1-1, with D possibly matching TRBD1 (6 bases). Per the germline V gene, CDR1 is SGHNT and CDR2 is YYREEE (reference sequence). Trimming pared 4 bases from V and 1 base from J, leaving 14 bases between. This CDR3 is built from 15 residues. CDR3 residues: CASSPWGGANTEAFF. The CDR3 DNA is TGTGCCAGCAGCCCCTGGGGGGGGGCGAACACTGAAGCTTTCTTT.

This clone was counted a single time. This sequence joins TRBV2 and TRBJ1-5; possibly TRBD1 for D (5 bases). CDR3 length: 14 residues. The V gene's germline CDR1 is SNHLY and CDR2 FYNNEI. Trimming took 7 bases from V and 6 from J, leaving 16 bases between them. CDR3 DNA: TGTGCCAGCACTGACGGGGGAGGGGTTCAGCCCCAGCATTTT. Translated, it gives CASTDGGGVQPQHF.

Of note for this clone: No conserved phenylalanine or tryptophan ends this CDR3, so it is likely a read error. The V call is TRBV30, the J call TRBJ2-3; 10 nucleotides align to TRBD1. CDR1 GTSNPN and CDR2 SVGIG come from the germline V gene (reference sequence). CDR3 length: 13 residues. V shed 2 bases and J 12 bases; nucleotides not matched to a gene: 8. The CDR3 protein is CAWSRYRDRGQYV. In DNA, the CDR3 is TGTGCCTGGAGTCGGTACCGGGACAGGGGTCAGTATGTT.

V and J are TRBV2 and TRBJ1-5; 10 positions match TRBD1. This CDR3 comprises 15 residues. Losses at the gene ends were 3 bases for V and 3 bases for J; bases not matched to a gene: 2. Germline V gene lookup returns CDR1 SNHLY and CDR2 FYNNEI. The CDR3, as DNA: TGTGCCAGCAGTGAGGACAGGGGGTTCAATCAGCCCCAGCATTTT. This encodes CASSEDRGFNQPQHF.

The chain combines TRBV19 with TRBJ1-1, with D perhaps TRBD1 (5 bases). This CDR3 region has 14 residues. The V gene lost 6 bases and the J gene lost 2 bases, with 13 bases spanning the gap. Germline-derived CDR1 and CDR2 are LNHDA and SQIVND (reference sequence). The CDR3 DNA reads TGTGCCAGTAGGCAGGGCCAACCCAACACTGAAGCTTTCTTT. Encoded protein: CASRQGQPNTEAFF.

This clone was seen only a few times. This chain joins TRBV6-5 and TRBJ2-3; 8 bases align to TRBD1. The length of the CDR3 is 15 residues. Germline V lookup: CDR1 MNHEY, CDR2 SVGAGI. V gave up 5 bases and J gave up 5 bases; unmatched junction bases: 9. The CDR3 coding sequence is TGTGCCAGCAGTCGTTCCGGGACAGGCTTAGATACGCAGTATTTT. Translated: CASSRSGTGLDTQYF.

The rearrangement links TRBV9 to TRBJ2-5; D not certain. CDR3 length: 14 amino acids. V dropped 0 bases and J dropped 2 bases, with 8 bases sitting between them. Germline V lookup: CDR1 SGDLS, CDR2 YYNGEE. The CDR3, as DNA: TGTGCCAGCAGCGTAGAAGCGCGGCAAGAGACCCAGTACTTC. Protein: CASSVEARQETQYF. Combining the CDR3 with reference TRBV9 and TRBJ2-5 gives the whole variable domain DSGVTQTPKHLITATGQRVTLRCSPRSGDLSVYWYQQSLDQGLQFLIQYYNGEERAKGNILERFSAQQFPDLHSELNLSSLELGDSALYFCASSVEARQETQYFGPGTRLLVL.

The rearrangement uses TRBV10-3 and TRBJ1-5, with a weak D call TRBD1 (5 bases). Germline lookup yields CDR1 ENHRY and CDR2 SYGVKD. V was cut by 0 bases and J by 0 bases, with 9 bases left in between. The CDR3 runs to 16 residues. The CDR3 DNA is TGTGCCATCAGTGAGTCGGGGCCTTATAGCAATCAGCCCCAGCATTTT. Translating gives CAISESGPYSNQPQHF.

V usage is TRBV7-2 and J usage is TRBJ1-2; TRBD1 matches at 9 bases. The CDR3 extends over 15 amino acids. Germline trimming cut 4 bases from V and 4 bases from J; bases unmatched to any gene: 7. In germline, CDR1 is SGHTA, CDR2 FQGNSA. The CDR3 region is CASSSDRGWSYGYTF. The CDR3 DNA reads TGTGCCAGCAGCTCGGACAGGGGTTGGAGCTATGGCTACACCTTC. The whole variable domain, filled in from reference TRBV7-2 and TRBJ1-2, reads GAGVSQSPSNKVTEKGKDVELRCDPISGHTALYWYRQSLGQGLEFLIYFQGNSAPDKSGLPSDRFSAERTGGSVSTLTIQRTQQEDSAVYLCASSSDRGWSYGYTFGSGTRLTVV.

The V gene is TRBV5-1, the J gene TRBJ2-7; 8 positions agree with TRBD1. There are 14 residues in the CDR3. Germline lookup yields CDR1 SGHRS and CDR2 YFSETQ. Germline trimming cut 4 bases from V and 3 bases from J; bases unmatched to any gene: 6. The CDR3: CASSISTGVYEQYV. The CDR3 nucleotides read TGCGCCAGCAGCATATCGACAGGGGTCTACGAGCAGTACGTC.

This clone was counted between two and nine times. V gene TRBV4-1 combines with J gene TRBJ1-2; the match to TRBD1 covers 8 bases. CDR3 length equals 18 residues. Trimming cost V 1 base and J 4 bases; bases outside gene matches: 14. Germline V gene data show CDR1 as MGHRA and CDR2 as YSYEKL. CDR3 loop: CASSQGPARRGQGYGYTF. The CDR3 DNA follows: TGCGCCAGCAGCCAAGGGCCCGCGCGCAGGGGGCAGGGCTATGGCTACACCTTC.

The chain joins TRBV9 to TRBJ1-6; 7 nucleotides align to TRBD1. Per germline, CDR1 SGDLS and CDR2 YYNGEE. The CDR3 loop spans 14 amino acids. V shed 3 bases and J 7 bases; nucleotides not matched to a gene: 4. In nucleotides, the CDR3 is TGTGCCAGCAGCGCTGGGACAGCCAATTCACCCCTCCACTTT. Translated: CASSAGTANSPLHF.